This T cell receptor beta chain was documented in a study of early T cells in non-severe SARS-CoV-2 infection. The V end was cut by 4 bases, the J end by 6 bases, with 15 bases between. This CDR3 spans 14 amino acids. Germline CDR1 reads MDHEN; CDR2 reads SYDVKM. Unique molecular identifier tags were affixed to discrete cDNA molecules. In TCRdb, the 5' RACE reads were re-called with MiXCR into one record per CDR3 protein. The table shows 70,000 or so distinct CDR3 sequences, with roughly 11% occurring only once. The genes are TRBV28 and TRBJ1-1; unclear D gene. The receptor's source is an adult who was a healthcare worker with PCR-confirmed SARS-CoV-2 infection or an uninfected control (not recorded which). The sample taken for sequencing was whole blood. DNA for the CDR3: TGTGCCAGCAGTTCCTTTCGGGCCGGCTCTGAAGCTTTCTTT. Amino acid sequence: CASSSFRAGSEAFF. The complete variable domain, with remaining parts taken from reference TRBV28 and TRBJ1-1, reads DVKVTQSSRYLVKRTGEKVFLECVQDMDHENMFWYRQDPGLGLRLIYFSYDVKMKEKGDIPEGYSVSREKKERFSLILESASTNQTSMYLCASSSFRAGSEAFFGQGTRLTVV.